The 28 T cell receptor beta chains in this list originate from one sample, sequenced in a study of cytomegalovirus exposure and HLA in healthy donors. PCR involved 60 Vbeta and 13 Jbeta primers. TCRdb keeps only in-frame clones here, not all; method: immunoSEQ multiplex PCR. Of 190,000 or so clones detected, around four fifths appear once; the ten largest clones hold about 1.6%. The specimen was PBMCs. These receptors all stem from a man aged 45-60 years in good health and CMV-seronegative.

This clone was detected only a few times. The gene calls are TRBV9 and TRBJ1-3; D call uncertain. The germline V gene has CDR1 SGDLS and CDR2 YYNGEE. The CDR3 is made up of 15 amino acids. Trimming removed 0 bases at V and 0 bases at J, with 7 bases between. The CDR3 here is CASSVDAVSGNTIYF. For the CDR3, the DNA is TGTGCCAGCAGCGTAGATGCAGTCTCTGGAAACACCATATATTTT.

The chain combines TRBV19 with TRBJ2-1; 9 bases agree with TRBD1. With V trimmed by 4 bases and J by 6 bases, 7 bases remained unmatched. This CDR3 has 15 residues. Germline V gene lookup returns CDR1 LNHDA and CDR2 SQIVND (reference sequence). The CDR3 bases are TGTGCCAGTAGTAATCCGGGGACAGGGTTCAATGAGCAGTTCTTC. Protein product: CASSNPGTGFNEQFF.

Comment on this clone: A far larger clone is only one base removed, so a read error is likely. This CDR3 is also generated by other DNA sequences in the sample. The chain has TRBV4-1 and TRBJ1-1; 7 bases fit TRBD1. The CDR3 sequence is 15 residues long. Looked up from germline, CDR1 is MGHRA and CDR2 is YSYEKL. The junction had 13 bases not matched to a gene; V was cut back by 4 bases and J by 8 bases. The CDR3 DNA sequence: TGCGCCAGCAGCCCCCAAGGGAGACAGGGACCCGAAGCTTTCTTT. Its protein is CASSPQGRQGPEAFF.

CDR3 nucleotides: TGCAGCGTCGCCGGGGACATCAATTCACCCCTCCACTTT. Its protein is CSVAGDINSPLHF. The V gene is TRBV29-1, the J gene TRBJ1-6; possibly TRBD1 for D (6 bases). The germline gives CDR1 SQVTM, CDR2 ANQGSEA. The CDR3 sequence is 13 residues long. V lost 6 bases and J lost 7, with 13 bases in between.

The rearrangement uses TRBV10-3 and TRBJ2-7, with a weak D call TRBD2 (5 bases). V shed 2 bases and J shed 7 bases, with 21 bases lying between them. CDR1 and CDR2 from the germline V gene are ENHRY and SYGVKD. The CDR3 is 16 amino acids. The CDR3 nucleotides read TGTGCCATCAGTGAGGGTTTGTTCCAGCGGCCTACGGAGCAGTACTTC. It specifies CAISEGLFQRPTEQYF.

As concerns this clone: Other nucleotide sequences from this sample produce the same CDR3. The chain joins TRBV2 to TRBJ1-2; weak D call: TRBD1 (5 bases). Germline V CDR1 and CDR2: SNHLY, FYNNEI. Trimming stripped 2 bases from V and 2 bases from J, with 6 bases between. This CDR3 is built from 13 residues. DNA of the CDR3: TGTGCCAGCAGTGAACAGGGCAACTATGGCTACACCTTC. This encodes CASSEQGNYGYTF.

The chain couples TRBV5-1 to TRBJ2-3; TRBD1 matches 10 bases. Germline-derived CDR1 and CDR2 are SGHRS and YFSETQ. V dropped 0 bases and J dropped 4; count of bases not matched to a gene: 5. There are 16 residues in the CDR3. The CDR3 DNA sequence: TGCGCCAGCAGCTTGGGAACCGGGACAGGGGCAGATACGCAGTATTTT. Protein sequence: CASSLGTGTGADTQYF.

This clone was seen only once. The gene calls are TRBV7-3 and TRBJ2-7; 9 positions agree with TRBD1. V was clipped by 5 bases and J by 5 bases; unmatched bases: 10. The CDR3 spans 15 residues. Germline-derived CDR1 and CDR2 are SGHTA and FQGTGA. CDR3 loop: CASSRSGQGGNEQYF. The CDR3 DNA reads TGTGCCAGCAGCCGTTCGGGACAGGGAGGAAACGAGCAGTACTTC.

This chain connects TRBV5-1 to TRBJ1-4; TRBD1 aligns across 7 bases. The CDR3 is 15 residues long. Trimming at V came to 0 bases and at J to 3 bases, leaving 2 bases not matched to a gene. Germline assignment: CDR1 SGHRS and CDR2 YFSETQ. The CDR3 DNA is TGCGCCAGCAGCTTGGCCGGGACAGCTAATGAAAAACTGTTTTTT. Translating gives CASSLAGTANEKLFF. The variable domain in full, completed from reference TRBV5-1 and TRBJ1-4, reads KAGVTQTPRYLIKTRGQQVTLSCSPISGHRSVSWYQQTPGQGLQFLFEYFSETQRNKGNFPGRFSGRQFSNSRSEMNVSTLELGDSALYLCASSLAGTANEKLFFGSGTQLSVL.

The chain links TRBV18 to TRBJ2-3; 10 bases are a match to TRBD2. From germline, CDR1 is KGHSH and CDR2 LQKENI. The ends lost 3 bases at V and 5 bases at J; junction bases unmatched: 11. This CDR3 is built from 17 residues. The CDR3 DNA reads as TGTGCCAGCTCACCCCGTCAAGGGCTAGCGGGAGAAGATACGCAGTATTTT. This sequence encodes CASSPRQGLAGEDTQYF. The whole variable domain, filled in from reference TRBV18 and TRBJ2-3, reads NAGVMQNPRHLVRRRGQEARLRCSPMKGHSHVYWYRQLPEEGLKFMVYLQKENIIDESGMPKERFSAEFPKEGPSILRIQQVVRGDSAAYFCASSPRQGLAGEDTQYFGPGTRLTVL.

In DNA, the CDR3 is TGTGCCAGCAGCTTAGGTCTGGGAAACACCATATATTTT. Protein product: CASSLGLGNTIYF. The genes are TRBV7-6 and TRBJ1-3; D remains unclear. CDR3 length equals 13 residues. Germline V CDR1 and CDR2: SGHVS, FNYEAQ. Trimming removed 1 base from V and 4 bases from J, with 5 bases in between.

In DNA, the CDR3 is TGTGCCAGCATTCTGACAGGGGGGTACAATGAGCAGTTCTTC. Translating it yields CASILTGGYNEQFF. The V gene is TRBV2, the J gene TRBJ2-1; 9 bases line up with TRBD1. J lost 4 bases, V lost 7 bases, and 5 bases had no gene match. Germline V lookup: CDR1 SNHLY, CDR2 FYNNEI. This CDR3 spans 14 amino acids.

The rearrangement uses TRBV7-9 and TRBJ2-5; 9 nucleotides agree with TRBD1. Gene TRBJ2-7 matches the end of the DNA better, so the J call may be wrong. The CDR3 spans 15 residues. Per germline, CDR1 SEHNR and CDR2 FQNEAQ (reference sequence). The CDR3 sequence: CASSLPDRGSYEQYF. The CDR3 region has the DNA TGTGCCAGCAGCTTACCGGACAGGGGCTCCTACGAGCAGTACTTC.

The V gene is TRBV7-6, the J gene TRBJ2-7; TRBD1 agrees at 9 bases. After removal of 1 base from V and 1 base from J, the junction contained 5 bases not matched to a gene. This CDR3 is 16 amino acids long. Germline V gives CDR1 SGHVS, CDR2 FNYEAQ. Written as DNA, the CDR3 is TGTGCCAGCAGCTTAGGAGGGACAGGGTCGTCCTACGAGCAGTACTTC. Translation gives CASSLGGTGSSYEQYF.

V usage is TRBV10-3 and J usage is TRBJ2-5; maybe TRBD1 (5 bases). V was shortened by 2 bases and J by 3 bases, with 7 bases between the two germline ends. The CDR3 contains 13 residues. CDR1 and CDR2 (germline): ENHRY, SYGVKD. The CDR3 nucleotides are TGTGCCATCAGTGAGCAGGGTGAAGAGACCCAGTACTTC. Its translation is CAISEQGEETQYF.

V is TRBV5-1 and J is TRBJ1-2, with 8 bases matching TRBD1. V was clipped by 4 bases and J by 8 bases; unmatched bases: 10. Germline CDR1 and CDR2: SGHRS and YFSETQ. The CDR3 runs to 14 residues. The CDR3 loop reads CASSPSTGAQGYTF. The CDR3 region has the DNA TGCGCCAGCAGCCCTTCGACAGGGGCTCAGGGCTACACCTTC.

The V and J genes are TRBV6-6 and TRBJ2-7; 7 positions match TRBD2. The CDR3 length is 12 residues. Germline CDR1 is MNHNY and CDR2 is SVGAGI (reference sequence). Trimming cost V 5 bases and J 7 bases; bases outside gene matches: 5. CDR3 sequence: CASSRGRGEQYF. In nucleotides, the CDR3 is TGTGCCAGCAGTCGCGGGAGAGGGGAGCAGTACTTC.

J is TRBJ2-1 and V is TRBV2; weak D call: TRBD2 (6 bases). V was cut by 1 base and J by 3 bases, with 16 bases left in between. CDR1 SNHLY and CDR2 FYNNEI come from the germline V gene. The CDR3 has 17 amino acids. The CDR3 reads CASSEGLGGPYYNEQFF. The CDR3 DNA is TGTGCCAGCAGTGAAGGTTTGGGGGGACCCTACTACAATGAGCAGTTCTTC.

The rearrangement joins TRBV5-4 to TRBJ2-1; D is unclear. Germline CDR1 and CDR2: SGHNT and YYREEE (reference sequence). The length of the CDR3 is 14 residues. V was trimmed by 5 bases and J by 5 bases, leaving 14 bases between them. CDR3 nucleotides: TGTGCCAGCAGTGACTCTCGAGGCCACAATGAGCAGTTCTTC. This sequence encodes CASSDSRGHNEQFF.

For this clone: The junction shows a germline mismatch at one end, possibly a read error. The rearrangement joins TRBV5-8 to TRBJ2-7, with a possible D match to TRBD2 (5 bases). This CDR3 comprises 12 residues. CDR1 is SGHTS and CDR2 is YDEGEE in the germline V gene. CDR3: CASSYPNRAEGF. CDR3 in DNA: TGTGCCAGCAGCTACCCTAACAGAGCAGAGGGCTTC.

Comment on this clone: A junction end diverges from the germline sequence, so it may reflect a read error. This rearrangement joins TRBV7-9 to TRBJ2-7; TRBD1 might be the D (6 bases). This CDR3 is built from 15 residues. Germline V gene sequence: CDR1 SEHNR, CDR2 FQNEAQ (reference sequence). CDR3 region: CSSSQGSGAPHEQYF. The CDR3 DNA follows: TGTTCCAGCAGCCAGGGGAGCGGCGCGCCCCACGAGCAGTACTTC.

The rearrangement uses TRBV30 and TRBJ1-1; perhaps TRBD1 as D (5 bases). The germline V and J ends were trimmed by 3 bases and 1 base, with 9 bases remaining between them. The CDR3 runs to 13 residues. Germline CDR1 GTSNPN, CDR2 SVGIG (reference sequence). In nucleotides, the CDR3 is TGTGCCTGGAGCTTAGACAGGAACACTGAAGCTTTCTTT. This gives the protein CAWSLDRNTEAFF.

The chain joins TRBV5-1 to TRBJ2-3; 8 bases fit TRBD2. The V and J ends lost 4 bases and 0 bases, in that order; junction bases with no gene match: 13. Germline loops: CDR1 SGHRS, CDR2 YFSETQ. The CDR3 length is 18 residues. CDR3: CASSPREGNLLSTDTQYF. CDR3 coding DNA: TGCGCCAGCAGCCCTCGGGAGGGGAACCTACTCAGCACAGATACGCAGTATTTT.

This clone was seen only a few times. The rearrangement uses TRBV7-2 and TRBJ2-4; a weak D match, TRBD1 (6 bases). The V gene lost 4 bases and the J gene lost 9 bases, with 22 bases spanning the gap. The germline V gene encodes CDR1 SGHTA and CDR2 FQGNSA. CDR3 size: 16 residues. Written as DNA, the CDR3 is TGTGCCAGCAGCTCAAAACCGCCGGGACAAAGAGGCATTCAGTACTTC. Protein sequence: CASSSKPPGQRGIQYF.

The genes are TRBV6-1 and TRBJ2-7, with D possibly TRBD1 on 6 matching bases. This CDR3 region has 13 residues. The germline V gene has CDR1 MNHNS and CDR2 SASEGT. Trimming took off 2 bases at V and 3 bases at J, with 8 bases between the two ends. CDR3 bases: TGTGCCAGCAGTGAAATGGACAGCTACGAGCAGTACTTC. It translates to CASSEMDSYEQYF.

This rearrangement joins TRBV27 to TRBJ1-3, with unresolved D. In germline, CDR1 is MNHEY, CDR2 SMNVEV (reference sequence). This CDR3 spans 11 amino acids. The V end was cut by 10 bases, the J end by 4 bases, with 8 bases between. The CDR3 loop is CANRGGNTIYF. The CDR3 coding sequence is TGTGCCAACCGAGGAGGAAACACCATATATTTT.

The chain couples TRBV29-1 to TRBJ1-2, with 7 bases aligning to TRBD1. The germline V gene has CDR1 SQVTM and CDR2 ANQGSEA. The junction had 5 bases not matched to a gene; V was cut back by 4 bases and J by 3 bases. The CDR3 has 13 amino acids. CDR3 DNA: TGCAGCGTTGCGAGGGGGCAGGACTATGGCTACACCTTC. Its translation: CSVARGQDYGYTF.

This clone came up once. This CDR3 is CASRGQGAYEQYF. The CDR3 bases are TGTGCCAGCAGGGGACAGGGTGCCTACGAGCAGTACTTC. The chain carries TRBV5-8 and TRBJ2-7; TRBD1 matches 9 bases. CDR3 length: 13 residues. Germline CDR1 and CDR2: SGHTS and YDEGEE. The V and J ends lost 5 bases and 2 bases, in that order; junction bases with no gene match: 2. Full variable domain (remainder filled in from reference TRBV5-8 and TRBJ2-7): EAGVTQSPTHLIKTRGQQATLRCSPISGHTSVYWYQQALGLGLQFLLWYDEGEERNRGNFPPRFSGRQFPNYSSELNVNALELEDSALYLCASRGQGAYEQYFGPGTRLTVT.